What follows are 5 T cell receptor beta chains derived from one specimen sequenced in a study of blood T cell repertoires in COVID-19. Sequenced by immunoSEQ multiplex PCR; TCRdb stores in-frame clones only, minus some. This table has about 310,000 clones, around 87% appearing once. The sample comprised peripheral blood. The source is a man in his 70s with acute or convalescent COVID-19.

This clone was observed once. The chain employs TRBV28 and TRBJ2-7; 9 bases align to TRBD1. The CDR3 has 17 residues. Germline CDR1 reads MDHEN; CDR2 reads SYDVKM. J lost 4 bases, V lost 6 bases, and 16 bases had no gene match. Here the CDR3 reads CASRPLLPGQGNYEQYF. CDR3 DNA sequence: TGTGCCAGCAGACCATTACTTCCGGGACAGGGTAATTACGAGCAGTACTTC.

As for this clone: In the same sample, other DNA sequences code for this CDR3. The chain couples TRBV9 to TRBJ2-3; TRBD1 matches 9 bases. The CDR3 runs 15 residues. Losses at the gene ends were 2 bases for V and 2 bases for J; bases not matched to a gene: 3. The germline V gene encodes CDR1 SGDLS and CDR2 YYNGEE. CDR3 DNA sequence: TGTGCCAGCAGCGTGGGACAGGGTTCCACAGATACGCAGTATTTT. Translated, it gives CASSVGQGSTDTQYF.

The table lists this clone with a count of one. J is TRBJ2-5 and V is TRBV7-8; possible D gene TRBD1, 5 bases. CDR1 and CDR2 (germline): SGHVS, FQNEAQ. The length of the CDR3 is 15 residues. Trimming removed 5 bases from V and 7 bases from J, with 20 bases in between. CDR3 residues: CASSPRTIVGVTQYF. In DNA form, the CDR3 reads TGTGCCAGCAGCCCACGGACGATAGTAGGGGTGACCCAGTACTTC.

The chain carries TRBV15 and TRBJ2-3; D is undetermined. The ends were cut back, 3 bases at V and 5 bases at J, with 9 bases in the middle. This CDR3 is built from 13 residues. Germline V CDR1 and CDR2: LNHNV, YYDKDF (reference sequence). The DNA for the CDR3 is TGTGCCACCAGCAGTAGCCCTCAAGATACGCAGTATTTT. Translation gives CATSSSPQDTQYF.

The CDR3 sequence: CASSQVSEGQPQHF. CDR3 nucleotide sequence: TGTGCCAGCAGCCAAGTATCGGAGGGTCAGCCCCAGCATTTT. The J gene is TRBJ1-5, the V gene TRBV3-1 (or the pseudogene TRBV3-2); no reliable D call. The CDR3 runs 14 residues. V lost 1 base, J lost 6 bases, and 10 bases lay in between. Germline lookup yields CDR1 LGHDT and CDR2 YNNKEL (reference sequence).